This TCR beta chain originates from a study of T cell responses to AZD1222 COVID-19 vaccine. Study-wide background: Researchers grouped second doses given at about 4 or about 12 weeks into one pool.

Notes on this clone: Antigen: not known.

The CDR3 sequence is 11 residues long. The germline V gene has CDR1 MDHEN and CDR2 SYDVKM. V lost 11 bases to trimming and J lost 7 bases, with 11 bases between them. The assay was immunoSEQ multiplex PCR, and TCRdb's table has in-frame clones only and misses some. The sample yields 95,000 to 100,000 clones, about 86% seen once. Notes on the study in general: Dominant at 160-218 and 743-854, vaccine-associated CD4 TCRs also spanned spike.

Sequences were derived from peripheral blood, sampled on day 0 of AZD1222 vaccination. V is TRBV28 and J is TRBJ1-4, with a tentative D call TRBD1 (5 bases). This clonotype was sampled from an adult in good health. The CDR3 DNA follows: TGTGCCGGGGGTCGGAGTGAAAAACTGTTTTTT. Protein sequence: CAGGRSEKLFF.